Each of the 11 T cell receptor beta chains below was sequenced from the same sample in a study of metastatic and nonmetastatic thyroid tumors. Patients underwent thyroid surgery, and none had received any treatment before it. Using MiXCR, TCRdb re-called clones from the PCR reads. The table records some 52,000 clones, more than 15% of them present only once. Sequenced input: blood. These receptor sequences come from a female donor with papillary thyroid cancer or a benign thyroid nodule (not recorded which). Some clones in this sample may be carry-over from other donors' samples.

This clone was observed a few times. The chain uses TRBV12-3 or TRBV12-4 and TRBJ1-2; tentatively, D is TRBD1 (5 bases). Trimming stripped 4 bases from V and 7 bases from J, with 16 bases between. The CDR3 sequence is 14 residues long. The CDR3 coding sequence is TGTGCCAGCAGTTCCCCCGGGGGGTCGCTTGGCTACACCTTC. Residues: CASSSPGGSLGYTF.

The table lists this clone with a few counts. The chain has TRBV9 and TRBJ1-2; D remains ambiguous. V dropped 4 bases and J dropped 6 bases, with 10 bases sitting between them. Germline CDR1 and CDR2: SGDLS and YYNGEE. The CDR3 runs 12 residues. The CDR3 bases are TGTGCCAGCAGCTTAGCGGCGGATGGCTACACCTTC. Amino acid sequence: CASSLAADGYTF. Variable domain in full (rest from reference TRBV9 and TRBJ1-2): DSGVTQTPKHLITATGQRVTLRCSPRSGDLSVYWYQQSLDQGLQFLIQYYNGEERAKGNILERFSAQQFPDLHSELNLSSLELGDSALYFCASSLAADGYTFGSGTRLTVV.

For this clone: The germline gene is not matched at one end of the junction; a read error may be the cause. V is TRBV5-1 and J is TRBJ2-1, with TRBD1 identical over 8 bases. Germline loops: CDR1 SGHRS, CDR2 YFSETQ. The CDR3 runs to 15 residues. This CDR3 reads CASSLQGARDNEKFF. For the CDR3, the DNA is TGCGCCAGCAGCCTTCAGGGGGCTCGCGACAATGAGAAGTTCTTC.

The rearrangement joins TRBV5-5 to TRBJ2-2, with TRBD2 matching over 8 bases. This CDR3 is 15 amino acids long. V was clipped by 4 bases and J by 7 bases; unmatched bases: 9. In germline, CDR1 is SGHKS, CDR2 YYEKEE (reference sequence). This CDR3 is CASSGSGRGGGELFF. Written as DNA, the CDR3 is TGTGCCAGCAGCGGGAGCGGGAGAGGTGGCGGGGAGCTGTTTTTT. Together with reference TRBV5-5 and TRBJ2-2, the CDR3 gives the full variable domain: DAGVTQSPTHLIKTRGQQVTLRCSPISGHKSVSWYQQVLGQGPQFIFQYYEKEERGRGNFPDRFSARQFPNYSSELNVNALLLGDSALYLCASSGSGRGGGELFFGEGSRLTVL.

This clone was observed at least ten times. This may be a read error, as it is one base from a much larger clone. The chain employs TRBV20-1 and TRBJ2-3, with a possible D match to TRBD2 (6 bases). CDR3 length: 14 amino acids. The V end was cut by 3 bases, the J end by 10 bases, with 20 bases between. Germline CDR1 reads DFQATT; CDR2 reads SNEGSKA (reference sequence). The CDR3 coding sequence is TGCAGTGCTAGGCTCGATGGCGACTCGGGGGCGCAGTATTTT. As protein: CSARLDGDSGAQYF.

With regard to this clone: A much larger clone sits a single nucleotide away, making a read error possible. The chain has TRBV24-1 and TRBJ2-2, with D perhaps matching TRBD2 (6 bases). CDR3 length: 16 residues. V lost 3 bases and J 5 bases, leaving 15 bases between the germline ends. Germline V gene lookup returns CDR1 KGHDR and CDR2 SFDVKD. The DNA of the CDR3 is TGTGCCACCAGTGATACGGGACTCAACGGGACCGGGGAGCTGTTTTTT. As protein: CATSDTGLNGTGELFF.

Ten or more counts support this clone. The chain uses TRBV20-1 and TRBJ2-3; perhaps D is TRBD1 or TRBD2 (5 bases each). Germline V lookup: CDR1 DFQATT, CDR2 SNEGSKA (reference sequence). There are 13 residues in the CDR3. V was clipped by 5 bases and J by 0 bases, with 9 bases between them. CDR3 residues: CSAGGPSTDTQYF. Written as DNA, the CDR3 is TGCAGTGCTGGGGGACCGAGCACAGATACGCAGTATTTT.

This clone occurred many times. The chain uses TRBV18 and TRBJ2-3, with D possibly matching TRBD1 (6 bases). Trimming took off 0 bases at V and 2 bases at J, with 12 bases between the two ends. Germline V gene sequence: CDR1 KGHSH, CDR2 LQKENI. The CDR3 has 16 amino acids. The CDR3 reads CASSPPNRVITDTQYF. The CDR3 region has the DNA TGTGCCAGCTCACCACCGAACAGGGTCATCACAGATACGCAGTATTTT. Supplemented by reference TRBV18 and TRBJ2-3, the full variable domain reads NAGVMQNPRHLVRRRGQEARLRCSPMKGHSHVYWYRQLPEEGLKFMVYLQKENIIDESGMPKERFSAEFPKEGPSILRIQQVVRGDSAAYFCASSPPNRVITDTQYFGPGTRLTVL.

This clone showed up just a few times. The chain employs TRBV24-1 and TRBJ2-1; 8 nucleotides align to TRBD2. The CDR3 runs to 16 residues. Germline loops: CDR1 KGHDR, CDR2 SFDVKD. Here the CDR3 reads CETSDSSGISYNEQFF. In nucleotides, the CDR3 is TGTGAAACCAGTGATAGTAGCGGGATTTCCTACAATGAGCAGTTCTTC.

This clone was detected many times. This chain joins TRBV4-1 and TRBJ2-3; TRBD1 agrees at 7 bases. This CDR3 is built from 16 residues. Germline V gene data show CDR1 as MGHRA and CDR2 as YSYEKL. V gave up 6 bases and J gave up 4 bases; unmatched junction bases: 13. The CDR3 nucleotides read TGCGCCAGCAGAGCCAAGAATTACAGGGGCCCAGATACGCAGTATTTT. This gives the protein CASRAKNYRGPDTQYF.

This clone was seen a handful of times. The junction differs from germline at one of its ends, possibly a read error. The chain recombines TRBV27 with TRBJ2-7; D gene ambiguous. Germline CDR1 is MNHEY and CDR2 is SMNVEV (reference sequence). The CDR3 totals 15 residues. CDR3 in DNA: TGTGCCAGCAGCCTGTACCGGGTCGGAAGTCACGAGCGGTACTTC. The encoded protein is CASSLYRVGSHERYF.